This TCR beta chain was sequenced for a study of control samples from healthy donors and cancer patients. This table comes from immunoSEQ multiplex PCR, and its TCRdb copy is limited to in-frame clones, with some not included. The sample carries 100,000 to 150,000 clones, 90% recorded once. After removal of 5 bases from V and 11 bases from J, the junction contained 2 bases not matched to a gene. CDR1 is SGHTA and CDR2 is FQGTGA in the germline V gene. The CDR3 is made up of 12 amino acids. The sample comprised blood. This chain links TRBV7-3 with TRBJ2-4; TRBD2 agrees at 11 bases. The clonotype comes from a middle-aged man in good health. CDR3 sequence reads: CASSLAGGVQYF. The DNA for the CDR3 is TGTGCCAGCAGCCTAGCGGGGGGCGTTCAGTACTTC.